These 8 T cell receptor beta chains were all obtained from the same sample, sequenced in a study of T cells in localized non-small cell lung cancer (TCRdb year 2020). The library was built by means of the immunoSEQ multiplex PCR assay. Not all clones reach the TCRdb copy of this immuneACCESS table, which keeps in-frame sequences only. Checked studies attribute under half of the gap to unresolved V genes and leave the rest unexplained. The sample records around 3,900 clones, about 38% of which are singletons. The ten largest clones represent approximately 6.1% of the sample. The source was lung tumor tissue, collected before any cancer treatment. These receptors were obtained from a woman aged 35-75 years with stage I lung adenocarcinoma.

In DNA, the CDR3 is TGTGCCAGCAGCCCTAGGTCCGGTTCTTACGGGGCCAACGTCCTGACTTTC. Encoded protein: CASSPRSGSYGANVLTF. The genes are TRBV11-3 and TRBJ2-6; D remains ambiguous. This CDR3 is built from 17 residues. Germline loops: CDR1 SGHNT, CDR2 YENEEA. V was cut by 5 bases and J by 4 bases, with 18 bases left in between.

The gene calls are TRBV29-1 and TRBJ1-4; D unclear. The V end lost 4 bases, the J end lost 5 bases, and 11 bases lay between the germline ends. The CDR3 spans 13 residues. CDR1 and CDR2 from the germline V gene are SQVTM and ANQGSEA. Written as DNA, the CDR3 is TGCAGCGTTGGGAGGACGGAAAATGAAAAACTGTTTTTT. Translating gives CSVGRTENEKLFF.

The V and J genes are TRBV30 and TRBJ2-7; the D gene is possibly TRBD2 (5 bases). Per germline, CDR1 GTSNPN and CDR2 SVGIG (reference sequence). The CDR3 sequence is 17 residues long. Trimming removed 3 bases from V and 0 bases from J, with 21 bases in between. CDR3 amino acids: CAWRKRNRGSSSYEQYF. CDR3 DNA sequence: TGTGCCTGGAGGAAGAGGAACCGGGGATCGAGCTCCTACGAGCAGTACTTC.

The table lists this clone with a few counts. V usage is TRBV15 and J usage is TRBJ2-7; D may be TRBD1 (6 bases). V lost 0 bases, J lost 3 bases, and 9 bases lay in between. Looked up from germline, CDR1 is LNHNV and CDR2 is YYDKDF (reference sequence). This CDR3 is built from 14 residues. The CDR3 DNA sequence: TGTGCCACCAGCAGAGAACAGGGCCGCTACGAGCAGTACTTC. The encoded protein is CATSREQGRYEQYF.

The chain links TRBV5-1 to TRBJ2-6; a possible D gene is TRBD1 (5 bases). The V end was cut by 3 bases, the J end by 1 base, with 17 bases between. The CDR3 has 18 amino acids. Germline CDR1 SGHRS, CDR2 YFSETQ. In DNA, the CDR3 is TGCGCCAGCAGCTCCCGACAGTTGTCGGTGTCTGGGGCCAACGTCCTGACTTTC. Translating gives CASSSRQLSVSGANVLTF.

This clone was detected only a few times. The rearrangement links TRBV27 to TRBJ1-4, with unresolved D. This CDR3 has 13 amino acids. Germline assignment: CDR1 MNHEY and CDR2 SMNVEV (reference sequence). V lost 8 bases to trimming and J lost 5 bases, with 12 bases between them. In DNA, the CDR3 is TGTGCCAGCCCCCATGCTCTCAATGAAAAACTGTTTTTT. Protein: CASPHALNEKLFF.

This clone was seen a few times. The chain recombines TRBV19 with TRBJ1-5; D may be TRBD1 (5 bases). V shed 0 bases and J shed 4 bases, with 16 bases lying between them. CDR1 is LNHDA and CDR2 is SQIVND in the germline V gene (reference sequence). The CDR3 is made up of 17 amino acids. The CDR3 reads CASSIDERAGWNQPQHF. Written as DNA, the CDR3 is TGTGCCAGTAGTATAGATGAACGGGCAGGGTGGAATCAGCCCCAGCATTTT.

V usage is TRBV19 and J usage is TRBJ1-2; 8 bases are shared with TRBD1. Per the germline V gene, CDR1 is LNHDA and CDR2 is SQIVND (reference sequence). CDR3 length equals 13 residues. V trimming: 7 bases; J trimming: 8 bases; junction bases outside the gene matches: 9. CDR3 in DNA: TGTGCCAGTAACAGGGGGTTATTCGGAGGCTACACCTTC. Translating gives CASNRGLFGGYTF. Variable domain in full (rest from reference TRBV19 and TRBJ1-2): DGGITQSPKYLFRKEGQNVTLSCEQNLNHDAMYWYRQDPGQGLRLIYYSQIVNDFQKGDIAEGYSVSREKKESFPLTVTSAQKNPTAFYLCASNRGLFGGYTFGSGTRLTVV.